This T cell receptor beta chain was sequenced during a study of blood T cell repertoires in COVID-19. Germline V gene sequence: CDR1 KGHSH, CDR2 LQKENI. J lost 2 bases, V lost 1 base, and 1 base had no gene match. This CDR3 is 16 amino acids long. Per the original data handling: Counts of nucleated cells, estimated from reference gene primer amplification, were obtained. Assay used: immunoSEQ multiplex PCR; TCRdb lists only in-frame clones, some missing. V, J and clone size reflect that table, while D and trimming were determined from the DNA. Among around 200,000 clones listed, around 82% were seen once.

The source material was peripheral blood. J is TRBJ2-5 and V is TRBV18, with 13 bases aligning to TRBD2. The receptor's source is a man aged 45-60 years with active or convalescent COVID-19. The CDR3, as DNA: TGTGCCAGCTCACCACTGACTAGCGGGGGGCAAGAGACCCAGTACTTC. It encodes CASSPLTSGGQETQYF.